A single sample gave rise to the 14 T cell receptor beta chains below, sequenced in a study of T cell changes during pregnancy in multiple sclerosis. The protocol was immunoSEQ multiplex PCR, while the TCRdb copy is restricted to in-frame clones and leaves out a portion. The sample includes about 75,000 clones, roughly 90% of them seen just once. This material consisted of peripheral blood, taken in the first trimester of pregnancy. The source is a female donor in good health, enrolled as a control in a pregnancy study.

This clone was recorded only once. This rearrangement joins TRBV4-1 to TRBJ2-1; 8 bases align to TRBD1. V lost 3 bases and J lost 6; bases outside the gene matches: 13. The CDR3 loop spans 17 amino acids. Germline loops: CDR1 MGHRA, CDR2 YSYEKL. The CDR3 region has the DNA TGCGCCAGCAGCCACCCCGCACACCGGGACAGGTCCAATGAGCAGTTCTTC. Protein sequence: CASSHPAHRDRSNEQFF.

J is TRBJ1-1 and V is TRBV4-2; weak D call: TRBD1 (6 bases). Germline lookup yields CDR1 LGHNA and CDR2 YNFKEQ. The CDR3 is 17 residues long. V dropped 0 bases and J dropped 6 bases, with 20 bases sitting between them. CDR3 sequence: CASSQDSRVGAYSEAFF. The CDR3 region has the DNA TGTGCCAGCAGCCAAGACTCCCGGGTGGGGGCTTACTCTGAAGCTTTCTTT.

The J gene is TRBJ1-1, the V gene TRBV27, with D perhaps TRBD1 (6 bases). Germline loops: CDR1 MNHEY, CDR2 SMNVEV (reference sequence). CDR3 length: 14 residues. Trimming took off 2 bases at V and 3 bases at J, with 10 bases between the two ends. The chain's CDR3 is CASSLQGRDTEAFF. The CDR3 DNA follows: TGTGCCAGCAGTTTACAGGGGAGGGACACTGAAGCTTTCTTT.

The rearrangement joins TRBV30 to TRBJ1-2; TRBD1 aligns across 9 bases. CDR3 length: 14 amino acids. From germline, CDR1 is GTSNPN and CDR2 SVGIG (reference sequence). With V trimmed by 4 bases and J by 6 bases, 9 bases remained unmatched. As DNA, the CDR3 is TGTGCCTGGACCCGCCGGGACAGGGAACATGGCTACACCTTC. It encodes CAWTRRDREHGYTF.

The chain carries TRBV5-1 and TRBJ1-6; TRBD1 is a possible D gene (5 bases). Trimming shortened V by 0 bases and J by 3 bases, and 28 bases separated the two germline ends. The CDR3 has 22 residues. CDR1 and CDR2 (germline): SGHRS, YFSETQ. The CDR3 is CASSLVGQGIKGDSYYNSPLHF. Here the CDR3 DNA reads TGCGCCAGCAGCTTGGTTGGGCAAGGGATAAAAGGCGACAGTTACTATAATTCACCCCTCCACTTT.

CDR3 nucleotides: TGTGCCAGCAGCCAGATTAGGACAGGGGAAGCTTTCTTT. Translating it yields CASSQIRTGEAFF. The chain carries TRBV4-2 and TRBJ1-1; 8 nucleotides match TRBD1. The CDR3 length is 13 residues. In germline, CDR1 is LGHNA, CDR2 YNFKEQ. Trimming at V came to 3 bases and at J to 8 bases, leaving 5 bases not matched to a gene.

The V and J genes are TRBV6-5 and TRBJ1-6; 9 positions agree with TRBD1. The V gene's germline CDR1 is MNHEY and CDR2 SVGAGI. This CDR3 contains 13 residues. J gave up 11 bases and V 7 bases, and 6 bases lay outside the gene matches. CDR3: CASNKDRGAPLHF. The CDR3 coding sequence is TGTGCCAGCAACAAGGACAGGGGTGCACCCCTCCACTTT.

CDR3 bases: TGTGCCAGCAGCTTAGGACAGGGAGACTATAATTCACCCCTCCACTTT. As protein: CASSLGQGDYNSPLHF. This chain links TRBV13 with TRBJ1-6; a weak D match, TRBD1 (6 bases). Germline CDR1 is PRHDT and CDR2 is FYEKMQ (reference sequence). V lost 0 bases to trimming and J lost 3 bases, with 9 bases between them. CDR3 length: 16 amino acids.

This chain links TRBV5-5 with TRBJ2-1, with 10 bases matching TRBD2. CDR3 length: 14 residues. V shed 4 bases and J 7 bases; nucleotides not matched to a gene: 5. The V gene's germline CDR1 is SGHKS and CDR2 YYEKEE (reference sequence). CDR3 nucleotides: TGTGCCAGCAGCGGGGGACTAGCGAGAAATGAGCAGTTCTTC. Amino acids: CASSGGLARNEQFF.

The gene calls are TRBV11-2 and TRBJ2-3; maybe TRBD1 (5 bases). The CDR3 runs to 15 residues. Per germline, CDR1 SGHAT and CDR2 FQNNGV. Trimming removed 2 bases from V and 3 bases from J, with 12 bases in between. CDR3 region: CASSLTRERTDTQYF. The CDR3 DNA follows: TGTGCCAGCAGCTTAACCAGGGAACGTACAGATACGCAGTATTTT.

V and J are TRBV6-1 and TRBJ2-1, with 9 bases aligning to TRBD2. Germline CDR1 and CDR2: MNHNS and SASEGT. Trimming removed 8 bases from V and 8 bases from J; junction bases left unmatched: 10. The CDR3 spans 14 residues. This CDR3 is CASRKRGAGDEQFF. The DNA for the CDR3 is TGTGCCAGCCGGAAGCGGGGGGCCGGGGATGAGCAGTTCTTC.

V gene TRBV27 combines with J gene TRBJ2-7; 7 nucleotides align to TRBD1. The germline gives CDR1 MNHEY, CDR2 SMNVEV (reference sequence). The CDR3 is 13 residues long. Losses at the gene ends were 3 bases for V and 5 bases for J; bases not matched to a gene: 4. CDR3 nucleotide sequence: TGTGCCAGCAGTTTTGACACAGGGGACGAGCAGTACTTC. This codes for CASSFDTGDEQYF.

V is TRBV4-1 and J is TRBJ2-1, with 9 bases that match TRBD1. J was trimmed by 4 bases and V by 1 base; bases with no gene match: 8. The CDR3 runs to 17 residues. The V gene's germline CDR1 is MGHRA and CDR2 YSYEKL. DNA for the CDR3: TGCGCCAGCAGCCAAGGTATTGGGACAGGGAGATACAATGAGCAGTTCTTC. As protein: CASSQGIGTGRYNEQFF.

The table lists this clone with a few counts. This CDR3 reads CASSRDGNTGELFF. In DNA, the CDR3 is TGTGCCAGCTCCCGGGATGGGAACACCGGGGAGCTGTTTTTT. The J gene is TRBJ2-2, the V gene TRBV7-7, with D perhaps TRBD2 (5 bases). Germline V CDR1 and CDR2: SSHAT, FNYEAQ (reference sequence). The CDR3 sequence is 14 residues long. V was shortened by 8 bases and J by 1 base, with 11 bases between the two germline ends. The full variable domain, rest sourced from reference TRBV7-7 and TRBJ2-2, is GAGVSQSPRYKVTKRGQDVTLRCDPISSHATLYWYQQALGQGPEFLTYFNYEAQPDKSGLPSDRFSAERPEGSISTLTIQRTEQRDSAMYRCASSRDGNTGELFFGEGSRLTVL.